This T cell receptor beta chain originates from a study of quantifying T cell responses using KT2 cells. As for the study in general: TCR alpha and beta constant-region primers primed reverse transcription of RNA. The T4 ligation step was estimated to exceed 8.5% efficiency under optimum conditions.

Each cDNA got a UMI-containing oligo ligated at its 3' end. An equimolar mix of RC1.1 and RC1.2 primed the beta chain across TRBC1 and TRBC2. TCRdb re-called the UMI-ligation and nested PCR reads with MiXCR, one entry per CDR3 protein. This table holds fewer than 45,000 distinct CDR3 sequences, 15% to 20% found once. The CDR3 has 16 residues. Germline loops: CDR1 DFQATT, CDR2 SNEGSKA (reference sequence). Trimming removed 4 bases at V and 2 bases at J, with 19 bases between. V is TRBV20-1 and J is TRBJ2-3, with D possibly being TRBD1 or TRBD2 (5 bases each). Sequencing input: PBMCs spiked with cells of the T cell clone KT2. The TCR comes from a human donor. DNA of the CDR3: TGCAGTGCTATATCCAACAATTGGGGGTCCACAGATACGCAGTATTTT. It specifies CSAISNNWGSTDTQYF.